The clone carrying this T cell receptor (beta chain) was counted once. Its antigen is unidentified. The data belong to a study of radiotherapy plus CTLA-4 blockade in lung cancer. Study-wide results and caveats: Among blood TCR repertoires after radiotherapy plus ipilimumab, tumor-derived clones expanded. Response, reportedly, was best predicted by interferon-beta along with early blood T cell clone dynamics.

Sequencing was performed with immunoSEQ multiplex PCR; in TCRdb, only in-frame clones are kept and a portion is missing. The table has 55,000 to 80,000 clones, around 87% seen once. V gave up 1 base and J gave up 2 bases, with 14 bases separating them. There are 16 residues in the CDR3. Germline V lookup: CDR1 MNHEY, CDR2 SMNVEV (reference sequence). People whose metastatic non-small-cell lung cancer was chemo-refractory got focal radiation along with CTLA-4 blockade by ipilimumab. The rearrangement links TRBV27 to TRBJ1-2; possibly TRBD1 for D (5 bases). The receptor comes from a human donor with non-small cell lung cancer that progressed on radiotherapy plus ipilimumab. The material sequenced was peripheral blood, taken from a patient treated with radiotherapy plus ipilimumab. This chain's CDR3 is CASSLYGAGGNYGYTF. CDR3 bases: TGTGCCAGCAGTTTATATGGGGCGGGGGGAAACTATGGCTACACCTTC.